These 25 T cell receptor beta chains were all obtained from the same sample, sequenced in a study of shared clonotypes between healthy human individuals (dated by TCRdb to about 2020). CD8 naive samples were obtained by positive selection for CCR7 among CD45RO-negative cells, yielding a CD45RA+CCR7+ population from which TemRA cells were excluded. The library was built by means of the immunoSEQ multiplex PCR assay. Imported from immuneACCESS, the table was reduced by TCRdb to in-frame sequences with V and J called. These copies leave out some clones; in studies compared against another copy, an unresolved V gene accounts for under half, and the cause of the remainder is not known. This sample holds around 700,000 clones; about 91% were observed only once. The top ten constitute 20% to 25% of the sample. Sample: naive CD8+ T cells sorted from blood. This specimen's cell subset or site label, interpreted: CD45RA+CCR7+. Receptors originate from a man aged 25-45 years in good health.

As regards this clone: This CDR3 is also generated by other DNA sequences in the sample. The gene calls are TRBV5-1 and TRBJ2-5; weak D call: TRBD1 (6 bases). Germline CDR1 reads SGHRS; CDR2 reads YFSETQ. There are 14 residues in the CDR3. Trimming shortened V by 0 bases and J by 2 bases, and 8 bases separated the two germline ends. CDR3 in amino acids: CASSLGQGQETQYF. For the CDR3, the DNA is TGCGCCAGCAGCTTGGGCCAGGGGCAAGAGACCCAGTACTTC.

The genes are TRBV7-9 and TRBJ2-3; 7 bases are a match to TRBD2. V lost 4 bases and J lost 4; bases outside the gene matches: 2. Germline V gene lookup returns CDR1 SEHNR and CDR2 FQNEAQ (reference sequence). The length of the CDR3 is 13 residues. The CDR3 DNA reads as TGTGCCAGCAGCTCTGGGGGGGCAGATACGCAGTATTTT. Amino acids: CASSSGGADTQYF.

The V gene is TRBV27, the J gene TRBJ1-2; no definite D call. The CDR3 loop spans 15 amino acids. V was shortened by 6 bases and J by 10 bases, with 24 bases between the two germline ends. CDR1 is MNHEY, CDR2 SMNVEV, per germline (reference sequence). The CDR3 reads CASRKWTEPQRDYTF. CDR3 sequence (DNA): TGTGCCAGCAGAAAATGGACGGAGCCTCAACGGGACTACACCTTC.

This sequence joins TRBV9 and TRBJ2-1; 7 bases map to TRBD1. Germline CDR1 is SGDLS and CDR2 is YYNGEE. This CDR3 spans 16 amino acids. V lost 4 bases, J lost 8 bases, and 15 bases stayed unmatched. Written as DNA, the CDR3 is TGTGCCAGCAGCCCCCGTGACAGGGTTAAGCGCGATGAGCAGTTCTTC. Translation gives CASSPRDRVKRDEQFF.

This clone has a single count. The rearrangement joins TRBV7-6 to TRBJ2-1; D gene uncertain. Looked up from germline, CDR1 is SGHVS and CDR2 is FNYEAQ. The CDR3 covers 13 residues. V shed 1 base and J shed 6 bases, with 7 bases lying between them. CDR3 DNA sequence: TGTGCCAGCAGCTTAGACGCCATCAATGAGCAGTTCTTC. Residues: CASSLDAINEQFF.

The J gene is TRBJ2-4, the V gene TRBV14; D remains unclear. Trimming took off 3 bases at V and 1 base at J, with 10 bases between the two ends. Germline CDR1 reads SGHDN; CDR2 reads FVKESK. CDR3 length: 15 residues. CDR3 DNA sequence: TGTGCCAGCAGCCAGGACGGCGTGGCCAAAAACATTCAGTACTTC. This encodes CASSQDGVAKNIQYF.

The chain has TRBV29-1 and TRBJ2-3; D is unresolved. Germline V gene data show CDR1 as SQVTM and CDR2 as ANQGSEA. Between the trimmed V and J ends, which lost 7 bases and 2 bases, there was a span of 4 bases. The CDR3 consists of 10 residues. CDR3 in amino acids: CSGYTDTQYF. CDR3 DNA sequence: TGCAGCGGATACACAGATACGCAGTATTTT.

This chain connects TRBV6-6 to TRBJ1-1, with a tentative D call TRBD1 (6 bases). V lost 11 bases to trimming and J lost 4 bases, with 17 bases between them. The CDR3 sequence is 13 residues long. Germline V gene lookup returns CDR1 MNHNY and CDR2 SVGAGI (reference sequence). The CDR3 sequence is CAGGVQGRTEAFF. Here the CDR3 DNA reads TGTGCCGGGGGGGTTCAGGGGCGCACTGAAGCTTTCTTT.

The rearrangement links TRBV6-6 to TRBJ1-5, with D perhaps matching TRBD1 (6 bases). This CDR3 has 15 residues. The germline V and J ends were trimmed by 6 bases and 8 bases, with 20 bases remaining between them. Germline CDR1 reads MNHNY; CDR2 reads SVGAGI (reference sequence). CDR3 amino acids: CASSPFPGAHEPQHF. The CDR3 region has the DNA TGTGCCAGCAGCCCTTTCCCAGGGGCACATGAGCCCCAGCATTTT.

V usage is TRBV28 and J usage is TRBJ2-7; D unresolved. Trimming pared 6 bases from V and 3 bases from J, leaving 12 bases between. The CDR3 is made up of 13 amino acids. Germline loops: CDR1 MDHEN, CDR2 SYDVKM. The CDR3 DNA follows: TGTGCCAGCAGCCAAGCGACGGACTACGAGCAGTACTTC. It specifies CASSQATDYEQYF.

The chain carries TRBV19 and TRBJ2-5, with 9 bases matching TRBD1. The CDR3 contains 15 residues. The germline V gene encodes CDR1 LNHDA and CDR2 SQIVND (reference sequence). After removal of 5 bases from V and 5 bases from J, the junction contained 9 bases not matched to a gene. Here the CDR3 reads CASSLAWTGVETQYF. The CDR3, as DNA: TGTGCCAGTAGTCTGGCCTGGACAGGGGTGGAGACCCAGTACTTC.

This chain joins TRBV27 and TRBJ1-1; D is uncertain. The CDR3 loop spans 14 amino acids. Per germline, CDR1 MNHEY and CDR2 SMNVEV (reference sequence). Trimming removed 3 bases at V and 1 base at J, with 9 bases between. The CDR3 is CASSLAVANTEAFF. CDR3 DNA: TGTGCCAGCAGTTTGGCGGTGGCGAACACTGAAGCTTTCTTT.

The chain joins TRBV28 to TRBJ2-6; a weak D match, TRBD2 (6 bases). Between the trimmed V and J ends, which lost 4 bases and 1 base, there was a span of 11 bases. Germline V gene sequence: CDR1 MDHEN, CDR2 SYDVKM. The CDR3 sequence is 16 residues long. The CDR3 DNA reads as TGTGCCAGCAGTTGGGACTGGAATTCTGGGGCCAACGTCCTGACTTTC. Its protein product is CASSWDWNSGANVLTF.

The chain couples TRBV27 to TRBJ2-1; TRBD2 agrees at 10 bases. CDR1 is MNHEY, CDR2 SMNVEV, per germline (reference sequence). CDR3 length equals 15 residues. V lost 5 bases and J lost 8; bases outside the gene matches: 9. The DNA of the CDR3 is TGTGCCAGCAGTCCTTCTAGCGGGAGTTTCGATGAGCAGTTCTTC. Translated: CASSPSSGSFDEQFF.

In DNA, the CDR3 is TGTGCCAGCAGTTCAGATAACGGAGATACGCAGTATTTT. Protein sequence: CASSSDNGDTQYF. This sequence joins TRBV27 and TRBJ2-3; D is undetermined. Trimming cost V 4 bases and J 5 bases, with 10 bases left between them. CDR3 length: 13 amino acids. Germline CDR1 reads MNHEY; CDR2 reads SMNVEV (reference sequence).

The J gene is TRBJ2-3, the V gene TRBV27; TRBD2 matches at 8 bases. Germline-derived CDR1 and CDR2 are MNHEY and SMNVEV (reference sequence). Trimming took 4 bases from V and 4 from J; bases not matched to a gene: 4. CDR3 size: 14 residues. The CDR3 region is CASSSGGFPDTQYF. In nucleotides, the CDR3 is TGTGCCAGCAGTTCGGGAGGGTTCCCAGATACGCAGTATTTT.

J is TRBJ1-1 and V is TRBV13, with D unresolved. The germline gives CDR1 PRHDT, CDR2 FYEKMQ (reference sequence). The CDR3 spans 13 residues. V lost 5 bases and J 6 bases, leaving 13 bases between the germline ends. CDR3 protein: CASSQDWAAEAFF. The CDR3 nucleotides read TGTGCCAGCAGCCAGGACTGGGCGGCTGAAGCTTTCTTT.

In nucleotides, the CDR3 is TGCAGCGTTGGACGGACAGGGCAGTTATGGACCGATGAGCAGTTCTTC. Its translation: CSVGRTGQLWTDEQFF. The chain has TRBV29-1 and TRBJ2-1; 8 nucleotides align to TRBD1. The CDR3 length is 16 residues. Looked up from germline, CDR1 is SQVTM and CDR2 is ANQGSEA. Germline trimming cut 4 bases from V and 8 bases from J; bases unmatched to any gene: 16.

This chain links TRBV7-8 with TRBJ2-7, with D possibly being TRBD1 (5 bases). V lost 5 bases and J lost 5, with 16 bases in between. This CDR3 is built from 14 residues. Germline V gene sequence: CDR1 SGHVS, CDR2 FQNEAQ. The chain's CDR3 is CASSNKGVFHEQYF. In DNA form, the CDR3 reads TGTGCCAGCAGCAACAAAGGGGTTTTCCACGAGCAGTACTTC.

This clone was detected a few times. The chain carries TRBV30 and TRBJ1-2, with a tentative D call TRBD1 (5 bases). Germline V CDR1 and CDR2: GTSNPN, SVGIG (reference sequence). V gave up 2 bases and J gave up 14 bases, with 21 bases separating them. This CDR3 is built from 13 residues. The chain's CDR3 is CAWSLTLGTLLTF. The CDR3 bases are TGTGCCTGGAGTCTAACCCTCGGGACGCTTCTGACCTTC.

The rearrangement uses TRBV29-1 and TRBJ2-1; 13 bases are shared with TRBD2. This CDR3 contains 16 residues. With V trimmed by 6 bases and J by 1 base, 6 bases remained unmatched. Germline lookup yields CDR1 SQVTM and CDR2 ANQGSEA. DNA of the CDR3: TGCAGCGTCGGGGGGACTAGCGGGGCTTCCTACAATGAGCAGTTCTTC. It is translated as CSVGGTSGASYNEQFF.

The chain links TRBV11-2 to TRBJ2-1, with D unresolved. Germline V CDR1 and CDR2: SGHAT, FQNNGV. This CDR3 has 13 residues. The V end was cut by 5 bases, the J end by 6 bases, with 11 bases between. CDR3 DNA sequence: TGTGCCAGCAGCAGGACGGCCGTCAATGAGCAGTTCTTC. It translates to CASSRTAVNEQFF.

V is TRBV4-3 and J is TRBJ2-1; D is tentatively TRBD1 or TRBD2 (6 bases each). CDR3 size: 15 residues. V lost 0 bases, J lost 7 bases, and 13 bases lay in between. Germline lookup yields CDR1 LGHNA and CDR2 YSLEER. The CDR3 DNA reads TGCGCCAGCAGCCAAGAAGGGGGGCGCGGGAATGAGCAGTTCTTC. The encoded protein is CASSQEGGRGNEQFF.

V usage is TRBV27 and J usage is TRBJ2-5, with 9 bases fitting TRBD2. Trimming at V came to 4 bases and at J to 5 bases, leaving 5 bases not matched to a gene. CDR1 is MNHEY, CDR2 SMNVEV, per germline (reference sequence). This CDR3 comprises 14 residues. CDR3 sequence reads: CASSSAGGQETQYF. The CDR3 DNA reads TGTGCCAGCAGTTCTGCGGGAGGGCAGGAGACCCAGTACTTC.

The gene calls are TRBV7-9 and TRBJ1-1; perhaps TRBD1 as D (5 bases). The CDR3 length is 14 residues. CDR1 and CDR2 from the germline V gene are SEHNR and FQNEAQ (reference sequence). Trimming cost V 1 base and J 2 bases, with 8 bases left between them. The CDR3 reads CASSLDGDNTEAFF. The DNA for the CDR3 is TGTGCCAGCAGCTTAGACGGGGACAACACTGAAGCTTTCTTT.